A single TCR beta chain is shown here with its context. Assay: immunoSEQ multiplex PCR; the TCRdb copy retains only in-frame clones and omits some. The sample holds under 45,000 clones, about 83% seen once. This record comes from a study of blood T cell repertoires in COVID-19. For the study at large: The origin of the acute and convalescent COVID-19 samples was the United States, Italy and Spain. PBMCs, B-cell-depleted T cells, or T cells provided the cDNA or gDNA that made up the material.

V dropped 3 bases and J dropped 0 bases, with 15 bases sitting between them. Germline lookup yields CDR1 MDHEN and CDR2 SYDVKM. CDR3 length: 17 residues. The receptor was isolated from a woman older than 75 with active or convalescent COVID-19. Input material: peripheral blood. V usage is TRBV28 and J usage is TRBJ1-3; the D gene is possibly TRBD1 (5 bases). The CDR3 DNA sequence: TGTGCCAGCAGTTTTCAAGTCGGGGGGATCTCTGGAAACACCATATATTTT. It encodes CASSFQVGGISGNTIYF.